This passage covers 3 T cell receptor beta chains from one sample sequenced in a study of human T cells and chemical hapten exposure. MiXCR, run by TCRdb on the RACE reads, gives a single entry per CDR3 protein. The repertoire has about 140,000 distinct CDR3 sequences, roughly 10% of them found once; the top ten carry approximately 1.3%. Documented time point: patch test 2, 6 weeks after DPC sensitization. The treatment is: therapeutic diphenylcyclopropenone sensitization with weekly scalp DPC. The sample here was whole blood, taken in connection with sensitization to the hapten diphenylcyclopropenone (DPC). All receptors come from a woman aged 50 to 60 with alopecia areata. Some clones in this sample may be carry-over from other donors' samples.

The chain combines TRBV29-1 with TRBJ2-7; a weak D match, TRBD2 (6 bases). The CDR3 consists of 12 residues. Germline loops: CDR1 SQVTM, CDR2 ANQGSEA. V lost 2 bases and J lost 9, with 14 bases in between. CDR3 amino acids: CSVEKDPAGQYF. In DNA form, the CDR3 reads TGCAGCGTTGAAAAAGATCCAGCGGGGCAGTACTTC.

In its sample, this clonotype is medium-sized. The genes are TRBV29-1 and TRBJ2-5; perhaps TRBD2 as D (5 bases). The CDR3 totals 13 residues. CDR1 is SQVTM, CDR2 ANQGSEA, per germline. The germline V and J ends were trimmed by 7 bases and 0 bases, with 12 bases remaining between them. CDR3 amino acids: CSASGGNQETQYF. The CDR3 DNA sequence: TGCAGCGCCTCTGGAGGAAACCAAGAGACCCAGTACTTC. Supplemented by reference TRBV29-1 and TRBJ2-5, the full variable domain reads SAVISQKPSRDICQRGTSLTIQCQVDSQVTMMFWYRQQPGQSLTLIATANQGSEATYESGFVIDKFPISRPNLTFSTLTVSNMSPEDSSIYLCSASGGNQETQYFGPGTRLLVL.

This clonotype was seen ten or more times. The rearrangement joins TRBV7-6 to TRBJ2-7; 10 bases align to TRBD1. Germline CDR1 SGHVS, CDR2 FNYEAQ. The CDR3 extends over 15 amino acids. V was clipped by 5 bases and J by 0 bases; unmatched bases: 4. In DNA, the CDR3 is TGTGCCAGCAGCCCCTGGACAGGGGGCTCCTACGAGCAGTACTTC. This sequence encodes CASSPWTGGSYEQYF.